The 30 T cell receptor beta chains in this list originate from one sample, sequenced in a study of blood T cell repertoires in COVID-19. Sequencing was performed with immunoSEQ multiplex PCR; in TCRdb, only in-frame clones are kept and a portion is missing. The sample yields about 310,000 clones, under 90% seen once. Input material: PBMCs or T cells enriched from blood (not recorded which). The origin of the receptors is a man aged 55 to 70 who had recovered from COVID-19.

The CDR3 DNA is TGTGCCAGCAGCTTGGGAGTGGGACTCTCTCCCTACGAGCAGTACTTC. This sequence encodes CASSLGVGLSPYEQYF. This chain connects TRBV5-5 to TRBJ2-7; TRBD2 might be the D (6 bases). CDR1 is SGHKS, CDR2 YYEKEE, per germline (reference sequence). Trimming cost V 0 bases and J 2 bases, with 15 bases left between them. This CDR3 region has 16 residues.

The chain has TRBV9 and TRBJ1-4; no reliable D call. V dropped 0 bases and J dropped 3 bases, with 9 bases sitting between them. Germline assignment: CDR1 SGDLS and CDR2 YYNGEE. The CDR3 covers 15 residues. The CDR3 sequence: CASSVDRVSNEKLFF. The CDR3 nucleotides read TGTGCCAGCAGCGTAGATCGTGTTTCTAATGAAAAACTGTTTTTT.

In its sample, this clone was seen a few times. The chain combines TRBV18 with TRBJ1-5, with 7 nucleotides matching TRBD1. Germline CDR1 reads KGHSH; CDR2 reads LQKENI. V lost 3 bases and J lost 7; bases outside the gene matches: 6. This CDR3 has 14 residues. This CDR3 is CASSPEQGRQPQHF. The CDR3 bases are TGTGCCAGCTCACCTGAACAGGGGAGACAGCCCCAGCATTTT. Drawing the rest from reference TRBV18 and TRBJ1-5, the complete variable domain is NAGVMQNPRHLVRRRGQEARLRCSPMKGHSHVYWYRQLPEEGLKFMVYLQKENIIDESGMPKERFSAEFPKEGPSILRIQQVVRGDSAAYFCASSPEQGRQPQHFGDGTRLSIL.

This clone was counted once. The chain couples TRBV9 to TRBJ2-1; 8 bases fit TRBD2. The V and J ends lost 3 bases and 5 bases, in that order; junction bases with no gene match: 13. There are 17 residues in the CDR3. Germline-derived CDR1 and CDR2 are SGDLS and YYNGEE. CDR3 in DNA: TGTGCCAGCAGCGGCACCTCCGGGAGGGCCCGTGACAATGAGCAGTTCTTC. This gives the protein CASSGTSGRARDNEQFF.

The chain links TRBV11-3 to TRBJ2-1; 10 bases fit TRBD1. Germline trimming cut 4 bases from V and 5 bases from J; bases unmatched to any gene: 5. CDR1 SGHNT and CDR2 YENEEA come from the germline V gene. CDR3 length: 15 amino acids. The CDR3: CASSSGTGVDNEQFF. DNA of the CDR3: TGTGCCAGCAGCTCCGGGACAGGGGTAGACAATGAGCAGTTCTTC.

The CDR3 sequence is CASIGKNLAKNIQYF. The CDR3, as DNA: TGTGCCAGCATCGGGAAGAACCTAGCCAAAAACATTCAGTACTTC. This chain links TRBV7-2 with TRBJ2-4; a possible D gene is TRBD2 (5 bases). Germline-derived CDR1 and CDR2 are SGHTA and FQGNSA. CDR3 length: 15 amino acids. V shed 7 bases and J shed 0 bases, with 13 bases lying between them.

The CDR3 reads CASFQGARNEAFF. The CDR3 DNA is TGTGCCAGCTTTCAGGGGGCGCGCAATGAAGCTTTCTTT. This rearrangement joins TRBV18 to TRBJ1-1, with 8 positions matching TRBD1. CDR1 is KGHSH and CDR2 is LQKENI in the germline V gene. J gave up 7 bases and V 7 bases, and 8 bases lay outside the gene matches. The CDR3 loop spans 13 amino acids.

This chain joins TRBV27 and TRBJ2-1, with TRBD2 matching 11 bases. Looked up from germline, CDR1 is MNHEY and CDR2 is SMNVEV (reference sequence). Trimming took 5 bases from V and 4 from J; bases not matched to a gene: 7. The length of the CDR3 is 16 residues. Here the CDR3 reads CASSPRLAGTYNEQFF. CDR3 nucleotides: TGTGCCAGCAGTCCACGACTAGCGGGAACTTACAATGAGCAGTTCTTC.

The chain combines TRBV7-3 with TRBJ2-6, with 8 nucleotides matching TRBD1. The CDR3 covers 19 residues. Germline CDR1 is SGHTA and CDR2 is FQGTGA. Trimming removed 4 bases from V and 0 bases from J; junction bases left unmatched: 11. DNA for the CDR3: TGTGCCAGCAGCTACCAACCGGGACAGGTTACCTCTGGGGCCAACGTCCTGACTTTC. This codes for CASSYQPGQVTSGANVLTF.

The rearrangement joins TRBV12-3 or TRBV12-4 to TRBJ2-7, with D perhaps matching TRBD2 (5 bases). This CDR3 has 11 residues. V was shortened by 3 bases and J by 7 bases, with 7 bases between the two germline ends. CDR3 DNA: TGTGCCAGCAGTTTGTTAGCGGAGCAGTACTTC. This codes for CASSLLAEQYF.

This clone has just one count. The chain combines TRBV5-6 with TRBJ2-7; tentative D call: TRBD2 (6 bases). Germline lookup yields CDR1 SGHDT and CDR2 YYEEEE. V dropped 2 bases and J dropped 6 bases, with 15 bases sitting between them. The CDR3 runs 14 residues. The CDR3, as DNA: TGTGCCAGCAGCTTCGGAGGGCCGGTCATCGAGCAGTACTTC. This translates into CASSFGGPVIEQYF.

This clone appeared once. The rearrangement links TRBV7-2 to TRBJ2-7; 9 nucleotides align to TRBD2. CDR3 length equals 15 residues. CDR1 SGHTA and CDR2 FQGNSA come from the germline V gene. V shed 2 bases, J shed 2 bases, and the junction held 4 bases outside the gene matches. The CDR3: CASSLSSGSPYEQYF. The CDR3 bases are TGTGCCAGCAGCTTAAGTAGCGGGAGCCCCTACGAGCAGTACTTC.

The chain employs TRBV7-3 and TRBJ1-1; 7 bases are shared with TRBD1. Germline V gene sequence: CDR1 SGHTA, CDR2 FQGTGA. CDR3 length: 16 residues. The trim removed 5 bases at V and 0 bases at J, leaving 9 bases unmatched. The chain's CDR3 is CASSEVGGVVNTEAFF. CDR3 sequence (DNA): TGTGCCAGCAGCGAGGTAGGGGGCGTAGTGAACACTGAAGCTTTCTTT.

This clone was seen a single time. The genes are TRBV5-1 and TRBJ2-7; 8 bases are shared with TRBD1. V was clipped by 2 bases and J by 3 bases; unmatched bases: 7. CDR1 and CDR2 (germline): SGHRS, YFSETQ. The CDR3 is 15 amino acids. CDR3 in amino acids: CASSFGTGRVYEQYF. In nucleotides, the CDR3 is TGCGCCAGCAGCTTCGGGACAGGTCGGGTCTACGAGCAGTACTTC.

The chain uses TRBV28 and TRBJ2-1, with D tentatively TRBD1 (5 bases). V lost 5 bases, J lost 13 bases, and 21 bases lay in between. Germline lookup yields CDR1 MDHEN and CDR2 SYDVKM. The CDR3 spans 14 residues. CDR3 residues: CASSPPGIRRAQFF. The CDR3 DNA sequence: TGTGCCAGCAGTCCACCAGGAATTCGCAGGGCACAGTTCTTC.

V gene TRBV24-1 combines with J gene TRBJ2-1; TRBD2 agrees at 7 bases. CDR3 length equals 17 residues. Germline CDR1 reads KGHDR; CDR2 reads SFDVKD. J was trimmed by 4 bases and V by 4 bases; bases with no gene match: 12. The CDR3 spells CATSDSRTRAMYNEQFF. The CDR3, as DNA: TGTGCCACCAGTGACTCCAGGACTAGGGCGATGTACAATGAGCAGTTCTTC.

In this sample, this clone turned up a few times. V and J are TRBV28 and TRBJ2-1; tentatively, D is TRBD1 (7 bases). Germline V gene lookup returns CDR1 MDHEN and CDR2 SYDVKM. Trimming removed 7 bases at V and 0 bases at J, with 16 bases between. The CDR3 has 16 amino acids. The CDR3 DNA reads TGTGCCAGCACCACCGGAGGGGGCAGCTCCTACAATGAGCAGTTCTTC. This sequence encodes CASTTGGGSSYNEQFF.

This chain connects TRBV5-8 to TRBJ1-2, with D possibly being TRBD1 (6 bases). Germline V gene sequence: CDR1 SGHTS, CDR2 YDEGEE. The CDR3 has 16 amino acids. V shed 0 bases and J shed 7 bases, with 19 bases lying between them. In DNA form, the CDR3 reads TGTGCCAGCAGCTTGGGCTGGACAGCCCATGCAGGTGGCTACACCTTC. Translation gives CASSLGWTAHAGGYTF.

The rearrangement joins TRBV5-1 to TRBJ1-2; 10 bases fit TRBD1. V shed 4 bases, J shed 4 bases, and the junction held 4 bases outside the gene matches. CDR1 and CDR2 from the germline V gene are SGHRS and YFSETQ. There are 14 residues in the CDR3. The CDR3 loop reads CASSAGQGFYGYTF. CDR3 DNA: TGCGCCAGCAGCGCGGGACAGGGGTTCTATGGCTACACCTTC.

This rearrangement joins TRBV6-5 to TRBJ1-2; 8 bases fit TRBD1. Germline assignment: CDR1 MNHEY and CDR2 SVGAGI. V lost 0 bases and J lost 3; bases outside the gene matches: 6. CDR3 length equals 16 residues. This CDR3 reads CASSYSSQGAYYGYTF. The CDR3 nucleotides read TGTGCCAGCAGTTACTCGAGTCAGGGGGCGTACTATGGCTACACCTTC.

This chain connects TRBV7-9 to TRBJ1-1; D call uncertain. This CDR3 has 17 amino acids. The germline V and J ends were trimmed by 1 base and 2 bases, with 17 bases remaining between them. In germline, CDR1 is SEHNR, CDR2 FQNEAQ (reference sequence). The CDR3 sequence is CASSLDSKPPGNTEAFF. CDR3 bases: TGTGCCAGCAGCTTAGATTCTAAACCCCCGGGAAACACTGAAGCTTTCTTT.

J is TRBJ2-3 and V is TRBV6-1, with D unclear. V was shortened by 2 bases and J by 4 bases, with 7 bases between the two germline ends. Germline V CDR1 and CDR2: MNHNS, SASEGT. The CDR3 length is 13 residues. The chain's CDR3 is CASSETQSDTQYF. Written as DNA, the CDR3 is TGTGCCAGCAGTGAAACGCAGTCAGATACGCAGTATTTT.

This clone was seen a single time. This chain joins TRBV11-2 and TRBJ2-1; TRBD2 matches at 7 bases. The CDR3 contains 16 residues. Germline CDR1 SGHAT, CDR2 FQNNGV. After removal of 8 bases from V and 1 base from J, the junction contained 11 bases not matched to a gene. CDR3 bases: TGTGCCAGCGGCTCTGCCGGGAGGTTGTCCTACAATGAGCAGTTCTTC. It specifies CASGSAGRLSYNEQFF.

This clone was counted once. CDR3: CASSFQDTEAFF. Here the CDR3 DNA reads TGTGCCAGCAGCTTCCAGGACACTGAAGCTTTCTTT. V usage is TRBV11-2 and J usage is TRBJ1-1; D unresolved. Germline V lookup: CDR1 SGHAT, CDR2 FQNNGV. This CDR3 comprises 12 residues. Between the trimmed V and J ends, which lost 3 bases and 3 bases, there was a span of 5 bases.

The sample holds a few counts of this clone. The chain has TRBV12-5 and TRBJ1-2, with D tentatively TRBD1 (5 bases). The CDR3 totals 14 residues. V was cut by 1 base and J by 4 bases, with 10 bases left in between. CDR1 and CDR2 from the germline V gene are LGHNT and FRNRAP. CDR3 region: CASGLAGDSYGYTF. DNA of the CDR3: TGTGCTAGTGGTTTGGCAGGAGACAGCTATGGCTACACCTTC.

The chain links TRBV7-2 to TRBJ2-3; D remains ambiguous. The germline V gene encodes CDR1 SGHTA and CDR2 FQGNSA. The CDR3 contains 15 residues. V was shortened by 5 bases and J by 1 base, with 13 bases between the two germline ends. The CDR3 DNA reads TGTGCCAGCAGCCCCACCCGGAGCCGCACAGATACGCAGTATTTT. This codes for CASSPTRSRTDTQYF. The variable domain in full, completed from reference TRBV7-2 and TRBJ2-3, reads GAGVSQSPSNKVTEKGKDVELRCDPISGHTALYWYRQSLGQGLEFLIYFQGNSAPDKSGLPSDRFSAERTGGSVSTLTIQRTQQEDSAVYLCASSPTRSRTDTQYFGPGTRLTVL.

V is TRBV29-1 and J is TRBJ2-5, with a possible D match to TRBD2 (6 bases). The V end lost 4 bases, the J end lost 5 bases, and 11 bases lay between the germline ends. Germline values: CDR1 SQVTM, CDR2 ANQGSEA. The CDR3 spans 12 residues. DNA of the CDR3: TGCAGCGTTGCCAGGGAGGTGGAGACCCAGTACTTC. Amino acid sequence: CSVAREVETQYF. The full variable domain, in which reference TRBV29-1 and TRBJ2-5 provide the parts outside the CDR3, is SAVISQKPSRDICQRGTSLTIQCQVDSQVTMMFWYRQQPGQSLTLIATANQGSEATYESGFVIDKFPISRPNLTFSTLTVSNMSPEDSSIYLCSVAREVETQYFGPGTRLLVL.

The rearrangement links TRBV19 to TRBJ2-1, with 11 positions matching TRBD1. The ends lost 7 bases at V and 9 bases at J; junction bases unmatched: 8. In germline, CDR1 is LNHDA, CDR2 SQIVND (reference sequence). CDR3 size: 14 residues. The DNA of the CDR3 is TGTGCCAGTAATGTGGACAGGGGGCGAGGTGAGCAGTTCTTC. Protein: CASNVDRGRGEQFF.

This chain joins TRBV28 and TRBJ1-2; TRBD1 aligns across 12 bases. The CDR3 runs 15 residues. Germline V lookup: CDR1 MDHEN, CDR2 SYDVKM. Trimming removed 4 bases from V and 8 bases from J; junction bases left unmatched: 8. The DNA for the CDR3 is TGTGCCAGCAGTTACTTGGGGACAGGGGGCTCGGGCTACACCTTC. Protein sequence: CASSYLGTGGSGYTF.

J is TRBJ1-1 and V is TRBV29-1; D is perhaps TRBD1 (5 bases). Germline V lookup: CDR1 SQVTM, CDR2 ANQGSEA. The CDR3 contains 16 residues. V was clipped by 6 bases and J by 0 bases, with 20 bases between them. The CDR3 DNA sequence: TGCAGCGTGAGATCAGGGCGGGGAGTAATGAACACTGAAGCTTTCTTT. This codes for CSVRSGRGVMNTEAFF.